The 9 T cell receptor beta chains below all came from one sample that was sequenced in a study of OX40 agonist ivuxolimab in advanced cancers. Produced via immunoSEQ multiplex PCR; TCRdb's table is partial and in-frame only. This sample has approximately 60,000 clones, with approximately 80% found just once. The source material was CD4+ or CD8+ T cells sorted from blood, sampled in a trial of the OX40 agonist ivuxolimab. The receptors were sampled from an adult with an advanced solid tumor such as melanoma, head and neck, liver or kidney cancer.

The J gene is TRBJ1-4, the V gene TRBV5-1; D gene ambiguous. Germline-derived CDR1 and CDR2 are SGHRS and YFSETQ. The CDR3 has 15 residues. Trimming pared 1 base from V and 2 bases from J, leaving 9 bases between. The CDR3 DNA reads as TGCGCCAGCAGCTTGCTTGGGTCCACTAATGAAAAACTGTTTTTT. Residues: CASSLLGSTNEKLFF.

This clone was detected a few times. Written as DNA, the CDR3 is TGTGCCAGCAGCAACGGACAGGCAACTGAAGCTTTCTTT. This translates into CASSNGQATEAFF. The chain recombines TRBV7-3 with TRBJ1-1, with 7 positions matching TRBD1. Trimming cost V 5 bases and J 5 bases; bases outside gene matches: 5. CDR1 is SGHTA, CDR2 FQGTGA, per germline. The CDR3 contains 13 residues.

This rearrangement joins TRBV7-3 to TRBJ2-1; 8 bases match TRBD2. Germline CDR1 and CDR2: SGHTA and FQGTGA. The CDR3 has 15 amino acids. Germline trimming cut 4 bases from V and 2 bases from J; bases unmatched to any gene: 4. DNA of the CDR3: TGTGCCAGCAGCTCGACTAGCGCGCCCTACAATGAGCAGTTCTTC. The encoded protein is CASSSTSAPYNEQFF. The full variable domain, completed using reference TRBV7-3 and TRBJ2-1, is GAGVSQTPSNKVTEKGKYVELRCDPISGHTALYWYRQSLGQGPEFLIYFQGTGAADDSGLPNDRFFAVRPEGSVSTLKIQRTERGDSAVYLCASSSTSAPYNEQFFGPGTRLTVL.

The chain carries TRBV2 and TRBJ2-5, with 7 bases matching TRBD2. V was pared by 3 bases and J by 5 bases, with 9 bases of the junction left unmatched. CDR3 length equals 15 residues. Germline CDR1 reads SNHLY; CDR2 reads FYNNEI. CDR3 amino acids: CASSDERGGGETQYF. The DNA of the CDR3 is TGTGCCAGCAGTGATGAGAGAGGCGGGGGTGAGACCCAGTACTTC.

The chain links TRBV5-1 to TRBJ1-4; D possibly corresponds to TRBD1 (5 bases). The length of the CDR3 is 12 residues. The germline V gene has CDR1 SGHRS and CDR2 YFSETQ. The ends were cut back, 4 bases at V and 8 bases at J, with 9 bases in the middle. CDR3 sequence reads: CASSRDGEKLFF. As DNA, the CDR3 is TGCGCCAGCAGCCGGGACGGGGAAAAACTGTTTTTT.

This clone was picked up one time. V and J are TRBV28 and TRBJ2-7, with 13 bases lining up with TRBD2. Germline V gene data show CDR1 as MDHEN and CDR2 as SYDVKM. The V segment lost 5 bases and the J segment 12 bases; nucleotides outside the gene matches: 7. This CDR3 is built from 13 residues. CDR3 region: CASSPGLAGVRYF. In DNA form, the CDR3 reads TGTGCCAGCAGTCCTGGACTAGCGGGAGTTAGGTACTTC.

The rearrangement links TRBV7-2 to TRBJ2-3; possible D gene TRBD2, 6 bases. Trimming removed 4 bases from V and 6 bases from J, with 14 bases in between. The CDR3 is made up of 14 amino acids. The germline CDR1 and CDR2 sequences are SGHTA and FQGNSA. CDR3 amino acids: CASSSKRSGDTQYF. The CDR3 DNA follows: TGTGCCAGCAGCTCCAAGAGAAGCGGGGATACGCAGTATTTT.

This clone was seen just once. V is TRBV11-2 and J is TRBJ2-2; possible D gene TRBD2, 6 bases. The CDR3 sequence is 16 residues long. Germline V gene data show CDR1 as SGHAT and CDR2 as FQNNGV. V was pared by 1 base and J by 1 base, with 10 bases between. The CDR3 DNA reads as TGTGCCAGCAGCTTAGGGGGGGTCCTGAACACCGGGGAGCTGTTTTTT. Its protein product is CASSLGGVLNTGELFF.

This clone was seen more than once but under ten times. The genes are TRBV27 and TRBJ2-1, with 7 positions matching TRBD1. The V segment lost 8 bases and the J segment 3 bases; nucleotides outside the gene matches: 10. CDR1 and CDR2 (germline): MNHEY, SMNVEV (reference sequence). This CDR3 has 15 residues. The DNA for the CDR3 is TGTGCCAGCTTACCACGTAGGGACAGCTACAATGAGCAGTTCTTC. Translation gives CASLPRRDSYNEQFF.